The clone carrying this T cell receptor (beta chain) was recorded at least ten times. Its antigen is as yet unknown. CDR3 length equals 14 residues. The V and J ends lost 3 bases and 3 bases respectively, with 14 bases between them. Germline CDR1 is DFQATT and CDR2 is SNEGSKA (reference sequence). A single record per CDR3 protein comes from TCRdb applying MiXCR to the 5' RACE reads. The sample lists under 150,000 distinct CDR3 sequences; 9.3% were seen once. The data stem from a study of CD8 T cells in ankylosing spondylitis. Findings of the study overall: There were earlier reports of some motif variants in reactive arthritis synovial fluid and blood. Clones linked to disease were reported to show significant enrichment in matched ankylosing spondylitis synovial fluid.

V is TRBV20-1 and J is TRBJ2-5; D not resolved. Sequenced input: blood, either unsorted or a sorted T cell fraction (not recorded which). This TCR was sampled from a male donor with ankylosing spondylitis or in good health (not recorded which). Here the CDR3 reads CSASSGFKEETQYF. The CDR3 DNA reads TGCAGTGCTAGTTCTGGATTCAAGGAAGAGACCCAGTACTTC.